These 27 T cell receptor beta chains came from one sample sequenced in a study of blood T cell repertoires in COVID-19. Using immunoSEQ multiplex PCR, the repertoire was profiled, and TCRdb retains in-frame clones only, with some absent. The sample lists about 280,000 clones; roughly 86% were seen once. The sample consisted of PBMCs or T cells enriched from blood (not recorded which). The receptors originated from a woman younger than 45 who had recovered from COVID-19.

V gene TRBV2 combines with J gene TRBJ1-1, with 10 bases identical to TRBD1. The germline gives CDR1 SNHLY, CDR2 FYNNEI. The V segment lost 8 bases and the J segment 0 bases; nucleotides outside the gene matches: 3. The CDR3 extends over 14 amino acids. The CDR3 coding sequence is TGTGCCAGCGGGGACAGGGGAGTGAACACTGAAGCTTTCTTT. It encodes CASGDRGVNTEAFF.

V and J are TRBV28 and TRBJ1-5, with TRBD1 matching 7 bases. The CDR3 loop spans 15 amino acids. The junction had 4 bases not matched to a gene; V was cut back by 5 bases and J by 0 bases. Germline V gives CDR1 MDHEN, CDR2 SYDVKM. This chain's CDR3 is CASSPGGNSNQPQHF. As DNA, the CDR3 is TGTGCCAGCAGTCCAGGGGGAAATAGCAATCAGCCCCAGCATTTT.

The rearrangement links TRBV28 to TRBJ1-5; 8 bases match TRBD1. The V gene's germline CDR1 is MDHEN and CDR2 SYDVKM. The CDR3 is 13 residues long. V was clipped by 7 bases and J by 2 bases; unmatched bases: 1. The CDR3 is CASKTGGNQPQHF. The CDR3 nucleotides read TGTGCCAGCAAGACAGGGGGCAATCAGCCCCAGCATTTT.

The J gene is TRBJ1-1, the V gene TRBV29-1; 8 bases fit TRBD1. CDR3 length: 12 amino acids. After removal of 5 bases from V and 5 bases from J, the junction contained 4 bases not matched to a gene. CDR1 and CDR2 from the germline V gene are SQVTM and ANQGSEA. In DNA, the CDR3 is TGCAGCGTTCAGGGGGCTCGGACTGAAGCTTTCTTT. It codes for CSVQGARTEAFF.

V is TRBV7-3 and J is TRBJ1-6; D possibly corresponds to TRBD1 (6 bases). Germline lookup yields CDR1 SGHTA and CDR2 FQGTGA. CDR3 length: 16 amino acids. V was clipped by 3 bases and J by 7 bases, with 16 bases between them. In DNA, the CDR3 is TGTGCCAGCAGCTTCCTGAGGGGGAATAAAAATTCACCCCTCCACTTT. Translated: CASSFLRGNKNSPLHF.

CDR3 coding DNA: TGTGCCAGCTCACGTACTACAGGGGGCGCGAATCAGCCCCAGCATTTT. Protein product: CASSRTTGGANQPQHF. The chain combines TRBV18 with TRBJ1-5, with 9 nucleotides matching TRBD1. Losses at the gene ends were 4 bases for V and 4 bases for J; bases not matched to a gene: 8. The germline V gene has CDR1 KGHSH and CDR2 LQKENI. The CDR3 sequence is 16 residues long.

The chain links TRBV11-2 to TRBJ2-7; D not resolved. This CDR3 has 11 amino acids. V was trimmed by 5 bases and J by 3 bases, leaving 5 bases between them. Germline V gene lookup returns CDR1 SGHAT and CDR2 FQNNGV. The CDR3 reads CASSRNYEQYF. The CDR3 coding sequence is TGTGCCAGCAGCCGTAACTACGAGCAGTACTTC.

This clone was seen repeatedly, ten times or more. The chain carries TRBV29-1 and TRBJ1-1, with TRBD1 identical over 8 bases. Germline CDR1 and CDR2: SQVTM and ANQGSEA. The CDR3 runs to 14 residues. After removal of 7 bases from V and 8 bases from J, the junction contained 15 bases not matched to a gene. CDR3 residues: CSANRQGSRLEAFF. DNA of the CDR3: TGCAGCGCTAACCGACAGGGGTCCAGGTTGGAAGCTTTCTTT. Supplemented by reference TRBV29-1 and TRBJ1-1, the full variable domain reads SAVISQKPSRDICQRGTSLTIQCQVDSQVTMMFWYRQQPGQSLTLIATANQGSEATYESGFVIDKFPISRPNLTFSTLTVSNMSPEDSSIYLCSANRQGSRLEAFFGQGTRLTVV.

The rearrangement joins TRBV27 to TRBJ2-2; TRBD1 matches 9 bases. Germline assignment: CDR1 MNHEY and CDR2 SMNVEV (reference sequence). This CDR3 contains 18 residues. Trimming took 6 bases from V and 2 from J; bases not matched to a gene: 13. In DNA, the CDR3 is TGTGCCAGCAGCCCTATTACAGGGGGCTTCCCCAACACCGGGGAGCTGTTTTTT. Protein sequence: CASSPITGGFPNTGELFF.

This clone was counted a single time. The rearrangement links TRBV30 to TRBJ2-7, with a possible D match to TRBD2 (5 bases). The germline gives CDR1 GTSNPN, CDR2 SVGIG (reference sequence). Between the trimmed V and J ends, which lost 0 bases and 12 bases, there was a span of 27 bases. The CDR3 has 16 amino acids. As DNA, the CDR3 is TGTGCCTGGAGTGTCCGATACACCCTAAGTATGGACTGGCCGTACTTC. As protein: CAWSVRYTLSMDWPYF.

The genes are TRBV7-3 and TRBJ2-5; possible D gene TRBD1, 7 bases. The germline V gene encodes CDR1 SGHTA and CDR2 FQGTGA. The V and J ends lost 6 bases and 4 bases respectively, with 12 bases between them. The CDR3 extends over 13 amino acids. This CDR3 reads CASSSGGRETQYF. DNA of the CDR3: TGTGCCAGCAGTTCAGGGGGGCGAGAGACCCAGTACTTC. The complete variable domain, with remaining parts taken from reference TRBV7-3 and TRBJ2-5, reads GAGVSQTPSNKVTEKGKYVELRCDPISGHTALYWYRQSLGQGPEFLIYFQGTGAADDSGLPNDRFFAVRPEGSVSTLKIQRTERGDSAVYLCASSSGGRETQYFGPGTRLLVL.

The V call is TRBV7-3, the J call TRBJ2-1; 9 bases are shared with TRBD1. This CDR3 comprises 14 residues. Germline CDR1 is SGHTA and CDR2 is FQGTGA. The V segment lost 4 bases and the J segment 8 bases; nucleotides outside the gene matches: 6. DNA of the CDR3: TGTGCCAGCAGCTCAGGACAGGGGAGGGATGAGCAGTTCTTC. Translating gives CASSSGQGRDEQFF.

The gene calls are TRBV12-3 or TRBV12-4 and TRBJ2-1, with D possibly TRBD1 on 6 matching bases. The CDR3 spans 12 residues. V shed 7 bases and J shed 12 bases, with 16 bases lying between them. CDR3 sequence: CASNYPTGSQFF. The DNA for the CDR3 is TGTGCCAGCAACTATCCCACAGGGTCGCAGTTCTTC.

This sequence joins TRBV21-1 and TRBJ2-7; the listed D gene, TRBD2, was not tested against the DNA. TRBV21-1 is marked as a pseudogene. The CDR3 is made up of 16 amino acids. CDR3 DNA sequence: TGTGCCAGCAGCACCGGACTAGCCCCTTTCTTATACGAGCAGTACTTC. Its protein product is CASSTGLAPFLYEQYF.

The chain carries TRBV5-1 and TRBJ1-2; D remains unclear. Trimming took 1 base from V and 0 from J, leaving 4 bases between them. There are 13 residues in the CDR3. Germline lookup yields CDR1 SGHRS and CDR2 YFSETQ. The CDR3 sequence is CASSLTSNYGYTF. CDR3 coding DNA: TGCGCCAGCAGCTTGACATCTAACTATGGCTACACCTTC.

Concerning this clone: Within the sample, other DNA sequences also encode this same CDR3. The V call is TRBV27, the J call TRBJ1-6, with D unresolved. Germline V lookup: CDR1 MNHEY, CDR2 SMNVEV (reference sequence). With 6 bases removed from V and 0 bases from J, the gap between germline ends came to 9 bases. CDR3 length equals 15 residues. For the CDR3, the DNA is TGTGCCAGCAGCCTCCGGGGCTCCTATAATTCACCCCTCCACTTT. Its protein is CASSLRGSYNSPLHF.

V and J are TRBV18 and TRBJ1-1; 9 nucleotides line up with TRBD1. Germline loops: CDR1 KGHSH, CDR2 LQKENI. The J segment lost 0 bases and the V segment lost 6 bases, leaving 14 bases of the junction unmatched. The CDR3 runs 18 residues. The chain's CDR3 is CASSLTSDRGRMNTEAFF. CDR3 DNA sequence: TGTGCCAGCTCTCTCACCTCGGACAGGGGACGAATGAACACTGAAGCTTTCTTT.

This clone was seen once. V is TRBV27 and J is TRBJ2-7, with D possibly matching TRBD1 (6 bases). The CDR3 is 13 residues long. Germline-derived CDR1 and CDR2 are MNHEY and SMNVEV (reference sequence). Deletions cut 5 bases from V and 3 bases from J, with 11 bases between. DNA for the CDR3: TGTGCCAGCAGTCTACAGGGTAACTACGAGCAGTACTTC. Protein: CASSLQGNYEQYF.

The rearrangement joins TRBV7-9 to TRBJ1-1, with unresolved D. The ends were cut back, 5 bases at V and 0 bases at J, with 10 bases in the middle. The CDR3 covers 14 residues. The germline V gene has CDR1 SEHNR and CDR2 FQNEAQ (reference sequence). The CDR3 DNA is TGTGCCAGCAGCGGGCCGACCTTGAACACTGAAGCTTTCTTT. Encoded protein: CASSGPTLNTEAFF. The full variable domain, its missing parts supplied by reference TRBV7-9 and TRBJ1-1, is DTGVSQNPRHKITKRGQNVTFRCDPISEHNRLYWYRQTLGQGPEFLTYFQNEAQLEKSRLLSDRFSAERPKGSFSTLEIQRTEQGDSAMYLCASSGPTLNTEAFFGQGTRLTVV.

The chain is built from TRBV19 and TRBJ2-7; tentatively, D is TRBD1 (6 bases). The CDR3 runs to 14 residues. Looked up from germline, CDR1 is LNHDA and CDR2 is SQIVND (reference sequence). Deletions cut 1 base from V and 4 bases from J, with 11 bases between. The CDR3 DNA is TGTGCCAGTAGTATAGTTGCAGGGGATTACGAGCAGTACTTC. Protein sequence: CASSIVAGDYEQYF. Looking up the rest from reference TRBV19 and TRBJ2-7 gives the full variable domain: DGGITQSPKYLFRKEGQNVTLSCEQNLNHDAMYWYRQDPGQGLRLIYYSQIVNDFQKGDIAEGYSVSREKKESFPLTVTSAQKNPTAFYLCASSIVAGDYEQYFGPGTRLTVT.

The V and J genes are TRBV19 and TRBJ1-3, with a weak D call TRBD1 (5 bases). Germline assignment: CDR1 LNHDA and CDR2 SQIVND (reference sequence). V dropped 1 base and J dropped 2 bases, with 9 bases sitting between them. The CDR3 consists of 15 residues. In DNA, the CDR3 is TGTGCCAGTAGTATAGGACAGCACGCTGGAAACACCATATATTTT. Translated: CASSIGQHAGNTIYF.

This chain links TRBV2 with TRBJ2-3, with 7 nucleotides matching TRBD1. The V and J ends lost 7 bases and 3 bases, in that order; junction bases with no gene match: 7. The CDR3 is 14 residues long. CDR1 is SNHLY and CDR2 is FYNNEI in the germline V gene. This chain's CDR3 is CASKTGRVTDTQYF. Written as DNA, the CDR3 is TGTGCCAGCAAGACAGGGCGGGTGACAGATACGCAGTATTTT.

This sequence joins TRBV6-2 or TRBV6-3 and TRBJ2-7; unclear D gene. The V end lost 6 bases, the J end lost 6 bases, and 12 bases lay between the germline ends. The CDR3 has 12 amino acids. Looked up from germline, CDR1 is MNHEY and CDR2 is SVGEGT. As DNA, the CDR3 is TGTGCCAGCAGCCCCCCCTATCGCGAGCAGTACTTC. It specifies CASSPPYREQYF.

The V gene is TRBV19, the J gene TRBJ2-2, with D tentatively TRBD1 (5 bases). The CDR3 is made up of 17 amino acids. Trimming took off 0 bases at V and 1 base at J, with 12 bases between the two ends. CDR1 LNHDA and CDR2 SQIVND come from the germline V gene (reference sequence). CDR3 DNA: TGTGCCAGTAGTATAGACCCATGGACAATGAACACCGGGGAGCTGTTTTTT. Amino acids: CASSIDPWTMNTGELFF. The variable domain in full, completed from reference TRBV19 and TRBJ2-2, reads DGGITQSPKYLFRKEGQNVTLSCEQNLNHDAMYWYRQDPGQGLRLIYYSQIVNDFQKGDIAEGYSVSREKKESFPLTVTSAQKNPTAFYLCASSIDPWTMNTGELFFGEGSRLTVL.

The rearrangement uses TRBV5-1 and TRBJ2-1; TRBD2 matches at 9 bases. J lost 4 bases, V lost 0 bases, and 5 bases had no gene match. The germline gives CDR1 SGHRS, CDR2 YFSETQ. The CDR3 loop spans 16 amino acids. Here the CDR3 DNA reads TGCGCCAGCAGCTTGGTTGCGGGAGGGTCGTACAATGAGCAGTTCTTC. This translates into CASSLVAGGSYNEQFF.

The chain combines TRBV11-2 with TRBJ1-3; a weak D match, TRBD1 (6 bases). Trimming cost V 4 bases and J 9 bases, with 19 bases left between them. The CDR3 spans 15 residues. Germline CDR1 is SGHAT and CDR2 is FQNNGV. The CDR3 DNA is TGTGCCAGCAGCTCTTCAGGTCCAGGGGTAGGCACCATATATTTT. Translation: CASSSSGPGVGTIYF.

The V and J genes are TRBV19 and TRBJ1-5; D call uncertain. This CDR3 spans 15 amino acids. V lost 5 bases to trimming and J lost 4 bases, with 15 bases between them. Germline values: CDR1 LNHDA, CDR2 SQIVND (reference sequence). The DNA of the CDR3 is TGTGCCAGTAGTGAGGGTGAGGGTAGGAATCAGCCCCAGCATTTT. This sequence encodes CASSEGEGRNQPQHF.